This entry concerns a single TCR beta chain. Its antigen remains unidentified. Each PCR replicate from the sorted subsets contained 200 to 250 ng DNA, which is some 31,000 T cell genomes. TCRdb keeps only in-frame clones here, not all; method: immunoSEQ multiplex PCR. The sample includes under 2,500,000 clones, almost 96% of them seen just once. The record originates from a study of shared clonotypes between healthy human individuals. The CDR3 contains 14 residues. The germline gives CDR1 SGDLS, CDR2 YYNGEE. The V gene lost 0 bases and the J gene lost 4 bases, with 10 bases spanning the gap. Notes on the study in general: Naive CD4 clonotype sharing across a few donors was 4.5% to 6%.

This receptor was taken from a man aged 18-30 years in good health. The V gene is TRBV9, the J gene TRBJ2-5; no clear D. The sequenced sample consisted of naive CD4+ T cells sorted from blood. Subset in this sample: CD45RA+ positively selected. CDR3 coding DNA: TGTGCCAGCAGCGTAGGAACTTTAGTAGAGACCCAGTACTTC. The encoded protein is CASSVGTLVETQYF.